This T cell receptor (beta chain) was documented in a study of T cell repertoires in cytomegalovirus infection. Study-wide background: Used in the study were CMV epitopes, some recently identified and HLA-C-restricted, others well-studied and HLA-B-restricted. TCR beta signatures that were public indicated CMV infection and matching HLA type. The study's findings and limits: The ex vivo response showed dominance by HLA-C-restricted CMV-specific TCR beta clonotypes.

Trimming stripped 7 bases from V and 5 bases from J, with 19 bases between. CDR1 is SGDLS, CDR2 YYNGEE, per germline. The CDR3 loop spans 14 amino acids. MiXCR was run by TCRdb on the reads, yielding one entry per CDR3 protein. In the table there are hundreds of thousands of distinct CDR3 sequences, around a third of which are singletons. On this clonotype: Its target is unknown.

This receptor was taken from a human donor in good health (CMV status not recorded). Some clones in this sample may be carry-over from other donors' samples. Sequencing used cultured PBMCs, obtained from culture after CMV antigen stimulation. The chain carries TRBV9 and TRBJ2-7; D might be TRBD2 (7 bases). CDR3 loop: CASAVGGADDEQYF. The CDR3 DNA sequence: TGTGCCAGCGCCGTGGGGGGGGCCGATGACGAGCAGTACTTC.